The source of this TCR beta chain is a study of cytomegalovirus exposure and HLA in healthy donors. Whole-study context: Earlier sequencing of about 200 million T cells yielded 100 million to 140 million unique TCR beta sequences. Study-wide results and caveats: Further analysis was carried out later, and it showed several of the most significant clusters appearing linked to common viral pathogens. According to the study, 160 or so TCR beta chains were cytomegalovirus-associated.

This clone turned up a few times. Its specificity is unknown. Unmatched junction bases numbered 7, after V lost 5 bases and J lost 4 bases. The V gene's germline CDR1 is GTSNPN and CDR2 SVGIG (reference sequence). The CDR3 is made up of 15 amino acids. It was with 60 Vbeta and 13 Jbeta primers that the PCR ran. TCRdb keeps only in-frame clones here, not all; method: immunoSEQ multiplex PCR. The repertoire holds 100,000 to 150,000 clones, with around 75% as singletons. V and J are TRBV30 and TRBJ2-5, with 13 bases identical to TRBD2. Material: PBMCs. The clonotype was recovered from a woman aged 45-59 years in good health and CMV-seropositive. In DNA, the CDR3 is TGTGCCTGGGTACGCGGGACTAGCGGGGCAGAGACCCAGTACTTC. This translates into CAWVRGTSGAETQYF.